This T cell receptor (beta chain) comes out of a study of HIV-infected patients and healthy controls. This clonotype showed up many times. This CDR3 has 17 residues. Trimming removed 5 bases from V and 5 bases from J; junction bases left unmatched: 11. CDR1 and CDR2 from the germline V gene are SGHTA and FQGNSA. One entry per CDR3 protein results from TCRdb running MiXCR on the 5' RACE reads. The sample carries around 18,000 distinct CDR3 sequences, about a sixth recorded once. This chain connects TRBV7-2 to TRBJ2-5, with 13 nucleotides matching TRBD2. The origin of this receptor is a human donor in good health. The specimen was CD8+ T cells from blood. Here the CDR3 DNA reads TGTGCCAGCAGCCCGGCGGGGGGACTAGCGGGATCGGAGACCCAGTACTTC. Residues: CASSPAGGLAGSETQYF.